This TCR beta chain was recorded in a study of neurological immune-mediated disorders. Study overall: There were some 35 multiple sclerosis patients; about 30 were relapsing-remitting and 3 were secondary progressive.

Findings of the study overall: On phylogenetic grouping, the repertoires of 18 of 34 multiple sclerosis patients fell within one related-CDR3 cluster, constituting a possible signature. Neither clinical nor MRI features showed any association with the multiple sclerosis repertoire cluster, and the authors stated that larger cohorts are needed.

This clonotype was picked up many times. The antigen is unknown. The method for making cDNA was 5'RACE, and it used 10-nucleotide random UMIs. TCRdb re-called the 5' RACE reads through MiXCR, storing one row per CDR3 protein. The data contain over 45,000 distinct CDR3 sequences, more than 3% of them singletons. Material for sequencing was CD4+ T cells from blood. The clonotype originates from a woman in her forties with multiple sclerosis.

The CDR3 here is CASRAVGTGNYEQYF. DNA for the CDR3: TGTGCCAGCAGGGCAGTCGGGACAGGGAATTACGAGCAGTACTTC. The rearrangement uses TRBV6-5 and TRBJ2-7; 9 positions match TRBD1. Trimming took 6 bases from V and 4 from J; bases not matched to a gene: 10. The CDR3 contains 15 residues. Germline values: CDR1 MNHEY, CDR2 SVGAGI.